This T cell receptor beta chain is from a study of somatic mutations in cytotoxic T cells in rheumatoid arthritis. Study-level points and caveats: Adjustment for multiple comparisons was not applied to the slight TRBV07 underrepresentation observed in rheumatoid arthritis patients.

Germline CDR1 reads SGHDT; CDR2 reads YYEEEE. The CDR3 contains 14 residues. Original data processing: When patient CD8+ clones larger than 1% were compared with published virus-specific TCRB sequences, few matched. TCRdb's copy holds only in-frame clones and misses some; the assay was immunoSEQ multiplex PCR. The D gene and trimming were derived from the DNA, and the V and J assignments and clone size from that table. The data hold about 19,000 clones, with about 81% observed a single time. This clone was observed a single time. No antigen is known for it. Isolation of CD4+ and CD8+ cells used positive magnetic bead selection, with purity checked by flow cytometry.

The material sequenced was CD8+ T cells sorted from blood. The TCR originated in an adult with rheumatoid arthritis. The chain uses TRBV5-6 and TRBJ2-5, with no clear D. The DNA end favors TRBJ2-7, so the J call may be wrong. CDR3 amino acids: CASSFSAKSYEQYF. CDR3 coding DNA: TGTGCCAGCAGCTTCTCCGCCAAATCCTACGAGCAGTACTTC.